These T cell receptor beta chains were read from a single sample in a study of blood T cell repertoires in COVID-19. Method: immunoSEQ multiplex PCR; TCRdb's copy keeps in-frame clones and lacks some. The sample includes some 130,000 clones, around 83% seen only once; the top ten take about 9.5%. Material: peripheral blood. These receptor sequences come from a man aged 40-55 years with active or convalescent COVID-19. Both conserved end residues are part of each CDR3. The D gene is left open where the match is weak. Not all rows give a size; the values are once, few, many and, for expanded clones, a class.

clone_size d_call j_call v_call cdr3_aa cdr3_nt
NA TRBD2 TRBJ2-1 TRBV2 CASVSGGNYNEQFF TGTGCCAGCGTTAGCGGGGGAAACTACAATGAGCAGTTCTTC
NA TRBD1 TRBJ2-3 TRBV18 CASSRGQQASTDTQYF TGTGCCAGCTCGAGGGGGCAGCAAGCTAGCACAGATACGCAGTATTTT
once TRBD1 TRBJ1-2 TRBV27 CASSLLTGQGFTSGYTF TGTGCCAGCAGTTTATTAACCGGACAGGGTTTTACGTCCGGCTACACCTTC
NA TRBD1 TRBJ1-6 TRBV30 CAWKPGTDNSPLHF TGTGCCTGGAAACCCGGGACAGATAATTCACCCCTCCACTTT
NA NA TRBJ2-6 TRBV3-1/TRBV3-2 CASSQWGAGANVLTF TGTGCCAGCAGCCAGTGGGGCGCTGGGGCCAACGTCCTGACTTTC
NA NA TRBJ2-7 TRBV5-6 CASSLAGEGTYEQYF TGTGCCAGCAGCTTGGCCGGGGAAGGGACCTACGAGCAGTACTTC
NA NA TRBJ1-2 TRBV15 CATSIGTNYGYTF TGTGCCACCAGCATAGGGACAAACTATGGCTACACCTTC
NA NA TRBJ1-2 TRBV3-1/TRBV3-2 CASSQDPQVHGYTF TGTGCCAGCAGCCAAGATCCCCAGGTTCATGGCTACACCTTC
many TRBD1 TRBJ2-7 TRBV14 CASSQGRDSGFYEQYF TGTGCCAGCAGCCAAGGTAGGGACAGCGGATTCTACGAGCAGTACTTC
NA NA TRBJ2-3 TRBV14 CASSQDGTSTDTQYF TGTGCCAGCAGCCAAGATGGGACTAGCACAGATACGCAGTATTTT
NA NA TRBJ1-5 TRBV19 CASSQDSINQPQHF TGTGCCAGTAGCCAAGACAGTATCAATCAGCCCCAGCATTTT
NA NA TRBJ1-6 TRBV7-3 CASSLGADRALHF TGTGCCAGCAGCTTAGGGGCCGACAGAGCCCTCCACTTT
NA NA TRBJ2-7 TRBV5-6 CASSLGTVALYGAYEQYF TGTGCCAGCAGCTTGGGGACTGTAGCATTATACGGGGCCTACGAGCAGTACTTC
NA NA TRBJ2-7 TRBV29-1 CSVSVDSYEQYF TGCAGCGTTTCGGTAGATTCATACGAGCAGTACTTC
few TRBD1 TRBJ2-6 TRBV27 CASSRAGGQGFGAFSGANVLTF TGTGCCAGCAGTCGCGCAGGGGGACAGGGATTTGGGGCCTTCTCTGGGGCCAACGTCCTGACTTTC
NA TRBD2 TRBJ2-3 TRBV5-4 CASSRPGLAGVTTDTQYF TGTGCCAGCAGCCGACCGGGACTAGCGGGGGTGACCACAGATACGCAGTATTTT
few NA TRBJ1-6 TRBV6-5 CASSFRLAGSPLHF TGTGCCAGCAGTTTCCGGTTAGCGGGTTCACCCCTCCACTTT
once TRBD2 TRBJ2-3 TRBV9 CASSVRASGRTDTQYF TGTGCCAGCAGCGTAAGGGCTAGCGGACGCACAGATACGCAGTATTTT
NA TRBD2 TRBJ2-5 TRBV3-1/TRBV3-2 CASSLRASGGASTLHKKYF TGTGCCAGCAGCCTCCGGGCTAGCGGGGGGGCAAGCACCCTGCATAAAAAGTACTTC
NA NA TRBJ1-1 TRBV5-4 CASSSETRMNTEAFF TGTGCCAGCAGCTCTGAGACAAGGATGAACACTGAAGCTTTCTTT
NA TRBD2 TRBJ2-3 TRBV7-2 CASTQPGGPPDTQYF TGTGCCAGCACCCAACCGGGGGGGCCCCCAGATACGCAGTATTTT
NA TRBD1 TRBJ1-4 TRBV4-2 CASSQEGTATNEKLFF TGTGCCAGCAGCCAAGAGGGGACAGCGACTAATGAAAAACTGTTTTTT
NA NA TRBJ2-5 TRBV7-9 CASSLGSRGRGETQYF TGTGCCAGCAGCTTAGGGTCCAGGGGAAGAGGAGAGACCCAGTACTTC
NA TRBD2 TRBJ2-1 TRBV19 CASSIISAGGNEQFF TGTGCCAGTAGTATTATATCAGCGGGGGGAAATGAGCAGTTCTTC
NA NA TRBJ1-2 TRBV6-5 CASSRQNNYGYTF TGTGCCAGCAGCCGACAGAATAACTATGGCTACACCTTC
few TRBD2 TRBJ2-1 TRBV3-1/TRBV3-2 CASSQEDGTMYNEQFF TGTGCCAGCAGCCAAGAAGACGGGACTATGTACAATGAGCAGTTCTTC
NA TRBD2 TRBJ2-5 TRBV30 CAWSATSGGETQYF TGTGCCTGGAGTGCAACTAGCGGGGGAGAGACCCAGTACTTC
NA TRBD2 TRBJ2-3 TRBV5-6 CASSTGLAASTDTQYF TGTGCCAGCAGCACGGGACTAGCGGCCTCCACAGATACGCAGTATTTT
NA TRBD1 TRBJ2-7 TRBV7-9 CASSGQGLDEQYF TGTGCCAGCAGCGGACAGGGGTTGGACGAGCAGTACTTC
NA NA TRBJ1-5 TRBV6-6 CASSYSEVNQPQHF TGTGCCAGCAGTTATTCGGAGGTCAATCAGCCCCAGCATTTT
NA NA TRBJ2-2 TRBV7-9 CASKDNLVSGELFF TGTGCCAGCAAGGACAACCTTGTATCCGGGGAGCTGTTTTTT
NA NA TRBJ1-2 TRBV6-2/TRBV6-3 CASSPWAEEKGYGYTF TGTGCCAGCAGTCCCTGGGCGGAGGAAAAGGGCTATGGCTACACCTTC
NA TRBD1 TRBJ1-2 TRBV10-3 CALGQGYGYTF TGTGCCTTAGGACAGGGATATGGCTACACCTTC
NA TRBD1 TRBJ2-7 TRBV18 CASSPFETGGWYEQYF TGTGCCAGCTCACCATTCGAGACAGGGGGCTGGTACGAGCAGTACTTC
NA NA TRBJ1-2 TRBV27 CASSFSMGEGYTF TGTGCCAGCAGTTTTTCGATGGGAGAAGGCTACACCTTC
NA TRBD1 TRBJ1-5 TRBV18 CASSPPGGNQPQHF TGTGCCAGCTCACCTCCAGGGGGAAATCAGCCCCAGCATTTT
NA TRBD1 TRBJ1-5 TRBV2 CASVPQTGGRSQPQHF TGTGCCAGCGTTCCTCAGACAGGGGGCAGGAGTCAGCCCCAGCATTTT
NA NA TRBJ2-5 TRBV11-3 CASSAGRGSETQYF TGTGCCAGCAGCGCCGGGAGAGGTTCTGAGACCCAGTACTTC
NA NA TRBJ2-2 TRBV5-1 CASSFSGVSGELFF TGCGCCAGCAGCTTCTCAGGGGTTTCCGGGGAGCTGTTTTTT
NA NA TRBJ2-1 TRBV25-1 CASSEQGNEQFF TGTGCCAGCAGTGAACAGGGGAATGAGCAGTTCTTC
NA NA TRBJ1-1 TRBV29-1 CSVEAGPNTEAFF TGCAGCGTTGAAGCCGGTCCGAACACTGAAGCTTTCTTT
once NA TRBJ1-2 TRBV14 CASSQDSAWGYTF TGTGCCAGCAGCCAAGACAGTGCTTGGGGCTACACCTTC
NA NA TRBJ1-1 TRBV10-1 CASSESTALNTEAFF TGCGCCAGCAGTGAGTCGACAGCCTTGAACACTGAAGCTTTCTTT
NA TRBD1 TRBJ1-3 TRBV9 CASSVSQGVSGNTIYF TGTGCCAGCAGCGTGAGCCAGGGGGTCTCTGGAAACACCATATATTTT
NA TRBD2 TRBJ2-7 TRBV9 CASSAWTSGGYEQYF TGTGCCAGCAGCGCCTGGACTAGCGGGGGATACGAGCAGTACTTC
NA TRBD1 TRBJ1-5 TRBV7-9 CASSQGGRNQPQHF TGTGCCAGCAGCCAGGGGGGTCGCAATCAGCCCCAGCATTTT
NA NA TRBJ1-2 TRBV6-2/TRBV6-3 CASSITANYGYTF TGTGCCAGCAGTATAACAGCTAACTATGGCTACACCTTC
NA TRBD1 TRBJ2-2 TRBV4-3 CASSRETGPTGELFF TGCGCCAGCAGCCGAGAGACAGGGCCCACCGGGGAGCTGTTTTTT
once NA TRBJ2-7 TRBV28 CASSLPPYEQYF TGTGCCAGCAGCCTTCCTCCCTACGAGCAGTACTTC
NA NA TRBJ1-2 TRBV3-1/TRBV3-2 CASSHQGSNYGYTF TGTGCCAGCAGCCACCAGGGGTCTAACTATGGCTACACCTTC
NA NA TRBJ1-2 TRBV19 CASSRSGDYGYTF TGTGCCAGTAGTCGCTCAGGGGACTATGGCTACACCTTC
NA NA TRBJ2-5 TRBV20-1 CSAPRAETQYF TGCAGTGCTCCGAGGGCGGAGACCCAGTACTTC
NA NA TRBJ1-2 TRBV10-3 CAISRGMVSEGSGYTF TGTGCCATCAGTAGGGGGATGGTGAGCGAGGGATCCGGCTACACCTTC
many TRBD2 TRBJ2-7 TRBV6-1 CASSEASGGAYEQYF TGTGCCAGCAGTGAAGCTAGCGGGGGGGCCTACGAGCAGTACTTC
NA NA TRBJ2-5 TRBV5-5 CASSLVGGTGQETQYF TGTGCCAGCAGCTTGGTTGGCGGGACCGGCCAAGAGACCCAGTACTTC